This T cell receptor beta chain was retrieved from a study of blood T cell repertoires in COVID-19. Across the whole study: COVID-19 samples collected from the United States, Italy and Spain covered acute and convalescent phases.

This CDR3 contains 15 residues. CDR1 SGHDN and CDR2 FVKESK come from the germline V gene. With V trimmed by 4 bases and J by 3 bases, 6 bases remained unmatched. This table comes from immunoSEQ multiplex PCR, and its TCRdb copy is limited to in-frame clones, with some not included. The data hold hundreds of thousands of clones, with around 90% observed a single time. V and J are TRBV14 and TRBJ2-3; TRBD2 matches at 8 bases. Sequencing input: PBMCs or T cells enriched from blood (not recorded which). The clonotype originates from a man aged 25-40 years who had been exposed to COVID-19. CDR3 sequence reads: CASSLRTSRTDTQYF. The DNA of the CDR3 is TGTGCCAGCAGCCTAAGGACTAGCCGGACAGATACGCAGTATTTT.